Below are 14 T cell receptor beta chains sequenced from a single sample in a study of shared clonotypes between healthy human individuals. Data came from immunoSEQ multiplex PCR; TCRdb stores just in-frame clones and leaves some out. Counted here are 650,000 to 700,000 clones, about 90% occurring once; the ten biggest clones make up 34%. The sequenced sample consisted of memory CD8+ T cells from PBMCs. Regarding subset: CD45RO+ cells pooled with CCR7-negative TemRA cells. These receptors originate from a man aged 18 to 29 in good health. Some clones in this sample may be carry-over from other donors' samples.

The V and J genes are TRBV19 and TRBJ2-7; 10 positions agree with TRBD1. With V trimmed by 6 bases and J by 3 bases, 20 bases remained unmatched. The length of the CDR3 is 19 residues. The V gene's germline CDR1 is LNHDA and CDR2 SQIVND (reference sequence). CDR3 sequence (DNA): TGTGCCAGTAGCCTCAGACAGGGGGCCGCTGGAACCTGGATCTACGAGCAGTACTTC. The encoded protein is CASSLRQGAAGTWIYEQYF. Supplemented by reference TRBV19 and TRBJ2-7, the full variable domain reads DGGITQSPKYLFRKEGQNVTLSCEQNLNHDAMYWYRQDPGQGLRLIYYSQIVNDFQKGDIAEGYSVSREKKESFPLTVTSAQKNPTAFYLCASSLRQGAAGTWIYEQYFGPGTRLTVT.

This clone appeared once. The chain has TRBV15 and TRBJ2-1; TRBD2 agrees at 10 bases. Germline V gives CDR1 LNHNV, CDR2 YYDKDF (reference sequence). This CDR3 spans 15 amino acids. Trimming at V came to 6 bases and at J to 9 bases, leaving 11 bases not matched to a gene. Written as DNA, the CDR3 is TGTGCCACCAGTAAGGAGCGGGAGGGAATTTTTGAGCAGTTCTTC. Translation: CATSKEREGIFEQFF.

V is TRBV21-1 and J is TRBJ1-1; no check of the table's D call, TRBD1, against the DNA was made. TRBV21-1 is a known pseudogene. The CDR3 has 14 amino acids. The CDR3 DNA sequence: TGTGCCAGCAGCATCACCCTTAACACCCCTGAAGCTTTCTTT. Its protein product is CASSITLNTPEAFF.

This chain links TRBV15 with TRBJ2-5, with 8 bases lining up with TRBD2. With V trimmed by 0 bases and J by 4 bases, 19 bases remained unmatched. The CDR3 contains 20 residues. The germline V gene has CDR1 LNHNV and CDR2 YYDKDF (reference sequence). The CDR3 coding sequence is TGTGCCACCAGCAGAGACCCTAGCGGGCTACCCTCGGGCCCCTCAGAGACCCAGTACTTC. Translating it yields CATSRDPSGLPSGPSETQYF.

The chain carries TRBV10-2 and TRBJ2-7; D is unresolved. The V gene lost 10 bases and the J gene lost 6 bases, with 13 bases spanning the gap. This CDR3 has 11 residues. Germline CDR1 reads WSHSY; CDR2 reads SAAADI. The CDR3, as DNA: TGCGCCACACTCTTATCGGGCGAGCAGTACTTC. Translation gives CATLLSGEQYF.

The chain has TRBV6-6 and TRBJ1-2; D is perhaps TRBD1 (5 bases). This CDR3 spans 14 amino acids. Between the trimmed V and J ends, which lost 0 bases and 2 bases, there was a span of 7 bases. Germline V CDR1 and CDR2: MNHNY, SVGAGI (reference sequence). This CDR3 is CASSYSGGNYGYTF. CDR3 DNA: TGTGCCAGCAGTTACTCGGGGGGGAACTATGGCTACACCTTC.

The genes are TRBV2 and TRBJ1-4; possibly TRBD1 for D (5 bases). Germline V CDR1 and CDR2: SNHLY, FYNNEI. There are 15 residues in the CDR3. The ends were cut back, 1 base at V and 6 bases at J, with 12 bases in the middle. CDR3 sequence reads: CASSEGAGIHEKLFF. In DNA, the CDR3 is TGTGCCAGCAGTGAAGGGGCAGGGATACATGAAAAACTGTTTTTT. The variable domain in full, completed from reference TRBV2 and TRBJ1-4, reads EPEVTQTPSHQVTQMGQEVILRCVPISNHLYFYWYRQILGQKVEFLVSFYNNEISEKSEIFDDQFSVERPDGSNFTLKIRSTKLEDSAMYFCASSEGAGIHEKLFFGSGTQLSVL.

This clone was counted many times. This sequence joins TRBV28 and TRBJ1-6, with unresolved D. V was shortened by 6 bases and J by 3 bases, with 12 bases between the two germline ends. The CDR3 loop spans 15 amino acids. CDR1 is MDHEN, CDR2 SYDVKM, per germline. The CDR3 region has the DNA TGTGCCAGCAGAACCGAAGACAACTATAATTCACCCCTCCACTTT. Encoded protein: CASRTEDNYNSPLHF.

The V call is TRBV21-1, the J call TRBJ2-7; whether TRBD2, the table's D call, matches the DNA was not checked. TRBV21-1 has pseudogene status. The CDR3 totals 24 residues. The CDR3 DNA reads TGTGCCAGCAGGAACTTAGGGGGCAGGGGGTTTATGCGGGAGGGCCCCCCGGCGAACTACGAGCAGTACTTC. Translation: CASRNLGGRGFMREGPPANYEQYF.

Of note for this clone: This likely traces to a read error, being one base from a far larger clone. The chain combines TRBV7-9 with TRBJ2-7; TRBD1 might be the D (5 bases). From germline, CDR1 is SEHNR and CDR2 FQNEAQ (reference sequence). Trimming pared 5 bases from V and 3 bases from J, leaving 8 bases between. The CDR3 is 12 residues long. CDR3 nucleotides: TGTGCCAGCAGCGTCGACAGCTACGAGCAGTACTTC. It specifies CASSVDSYEQYF.

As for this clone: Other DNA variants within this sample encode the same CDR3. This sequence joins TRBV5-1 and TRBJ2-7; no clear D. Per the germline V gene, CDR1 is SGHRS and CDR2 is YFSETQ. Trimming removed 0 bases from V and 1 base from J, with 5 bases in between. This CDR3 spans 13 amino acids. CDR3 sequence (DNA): TGCGCCAGCAGCTTGGAAGGATCCTACGAGCAGTACTTC. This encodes CASSLEGSYEQYF.

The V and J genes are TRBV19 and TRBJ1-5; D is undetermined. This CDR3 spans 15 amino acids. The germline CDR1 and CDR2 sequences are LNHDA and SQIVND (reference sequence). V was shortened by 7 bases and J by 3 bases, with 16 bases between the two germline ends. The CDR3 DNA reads TGTGCCAGTACCGCGGGGAGGGTAGACAATCAGCCCCAGCATTTT. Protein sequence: CASTAGRVDNQPQHF.

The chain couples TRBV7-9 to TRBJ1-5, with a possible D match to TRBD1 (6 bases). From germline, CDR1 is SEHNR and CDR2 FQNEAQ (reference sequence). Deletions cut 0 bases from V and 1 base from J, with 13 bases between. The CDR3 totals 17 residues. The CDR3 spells CASSLAEGGLSNQPQHF. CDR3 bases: TGTGCCAGCAGCTTAGCGGAGGGGGGATTGAGCAATCAGCCCCAGCATTTT.

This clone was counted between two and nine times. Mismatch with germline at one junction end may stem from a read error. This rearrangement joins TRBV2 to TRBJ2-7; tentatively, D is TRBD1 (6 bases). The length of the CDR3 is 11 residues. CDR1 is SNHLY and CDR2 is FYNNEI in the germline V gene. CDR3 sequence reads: CASSDNRDKDF. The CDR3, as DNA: TGTGCCAGCAGCGACAACAGGGACAAGGACTTC.